These 32 T cell receptor beta chains came from one sample sequenced in a study of post-analysis software for immune sequencing data. No antigen has been identified for these receptors. Prepared TCR beta cDNA libraries contained unique molecular identifiers. From the PCR reads, TCRdb called clonotypes with MiXCR, one entry per CDR3 protein. The sample lists about 810,000 distinct CDR3 sequences; roughly 50% were seen once. Whole-study results and caveats: Controls showed lower frequencies than patients for 4 or 5 TRBV segments, and TRBV5-6, TRBV5-1 and TRBV20-1 were among these.

Sequences were obtained from blood. Receptor source: a girl between 10 and 17 years old with multiple sclerosis.

The chain uses TRBV5-1 and TRBJ1-5, with D unresolved. Germline CDR1 SGHRS, CDR2 YFSETQ. V gave up 0 bases and J gave up 11 bases, with 18 bases separating them. The length of the CDR3 is 15 residues. The CDR3 nucleotides are TGCGCCAGCAGCTTGGTCCCTAGCGGCCAAGAGACCCAGCATTTT. Protein sequence: CASSLVPSGQETQHF.

This clonotype was observed a few times. The rearrangement links TRBV7-6 to TRBJ2-3; D remains ambiguous. Germline loops: CDR1 SGHVS, CDR2 FNYEAQ. The CDR3 has 17 amino acids. V was trimmed by 5 bases and J by 1 base, leaving 19 bases between them. The CDR3 here is CASSPGGTVRGTDTQYF. The CDR3 DNA reads TGTGCCAGCAGCCCCGGCGGCACCGTTCGGGGCACAGATACGCAGTATTTT.

There are a few counts of this clonotype. The J gene is TRBJ2-3, the V gene TRBV5-1; 12 bases match TRBD2. The length of the CDR3 is 17 residues. Germline CDR1 and CDR2: SGHRS and YFSETQ. Trimming at V came to 7 bases and at J to 0 bases, leaving 9 bases not matched to a gene. The CDR3 region is CASREGLAGLSTDTQYF. The CDR3, as DNA: TGCGCCAGCCGGGAAGGACTAGCGGGGCTTAGCACAGATACGCAGTATTTT.

The chain has TRBV2 and TRBJ2-1, with TRBD2 matching over 14 bases. The V gene end was trimmed by 7 bases and the J gene end by 5 bases; junction bases not matched to a gene: 7. Germline V gives CDR1 SNHLY, CDR2 FYNNEI. This CDR3 has 16 residues. DNA for the CDR3: TGTGCCAGCATCCCGACTAGCGGGAGGGAAAACAATGAGCAGTTCTTC. As protein: CASIPTSGRENNEQFF.

This clonotype was detected only once. CDR3 nucleotides: TGTGCCAGCTCATCCCCTCACAGGGACACTGAAGCTTTCTTT. It translates to CASSSPHRDTEAFF. This chain connects TRBV12-3 or TRBV12-4 to TRBJ1-1; possible D gene TRBD1, 6 bases. V lost 8 bases to trimming and J lost 3 bases, with 16 bases between them. This CDR3 has 14 amino acids.

J is TRBJ2-7 and V is TRBV6-1, with D maybe TRBD2 (5 bases). Deletions cut 2 bases from V and 0 bases from J, with 11 bases between. Germline CDR1 MNHNS, CDR2 SASEGT. The CDR3 covers 15 residues. CDR3 DNA sequence: TGTGCCAGCAGTGAACTAGCAGCCAACTCCTACGAGCAGTACTTC. This encodes CASSELAANSYEQYF.

The genes are TRBV20-1 and TRBJ2-3, with D hard to call. This CDR3 spans 13 amino acids. Trimming removed 3 bases at V and 6 bases at J, with 13 bases between. Germline CDR1 is DFQATT and CDR2 is SNEGSKA (reference sequence). For the CDR3, the DNA is TGCAGTGCTAGGCAGGCCTCCCTGGATACGCAGTATTTT. Its translation: CSARQASLDTQYF.

This sequence joins TRBV5-1 and TRBJ1-4; TRBD1 matches at 7 bases. J was trimmed by 3 bases and V by 3 bases; bases with no gene match: 5. This CDR3 has 15 residues. Looked up from germline, CDR1 is SGHRS and CDR2 is YFSETQ. CDR3 sequence (DNA): TGCGCCAGCAGCTCACAGGGGAGCCCTAATGAAAAACTGTTTTTT. Amino acid sequence: CASSSQGSPNEKLFF.

This clonotype was seen a few times. This chain joins TRBV6-6 and TRBJ1-6; D perhaps matches TRBD1 (6 bases). There are 14 residues in the CDR3. CDR1 is MNHNY, CDR2 SVGAGI, per germline (reference sequence). V dropped 8 bases and J dropped 5 bases, with 13 bases sitting between them. In DNA, the CDR3 is TGTGCCAGCGCGAGGGGGTTGGATAATTCACCCCTCCACTTT. Its protein is CASARGLDNSPLHF.

The CDR3 nucleotides read TGCAGCGTTGAGGTTGTACAGAAAAACATTCAGTACTTC. Translation gives CSVEVVQKNIQYF. This chain links TRBV29-1 with TRBJ2-4; the D is unclear. Germline V gene lookup returns CDR1 SQVTM and CDR2 ANQGSEA. Trimming removed 3 bases from V and 4 bases from J, with 10 bases in between. This CDR3 region has 13 residues.

The sample holds a few counts of this clonotype. The chain's CDR3 is CASSQIGHTGDIQYF. DNA of the CDR3: TGTGCCAGCAGTCAAATCGGACACACTGGGGACATTCAGTACTTC. The chain employs TRBV12-3 or TRBV12-4 and TRBJ2-4, with D possibly matching TRBD1 (5 bases). V dropped 5 bases and J dropped 8 bases, with 19 bases sitting between them. The CDR3 runs to 15 residues.

The chain joins TRBV15 to TRBJ2-5; 7 bases are a match to TRBD2. Germline-derived CDR1 and CDR2 are LNHNV and YYDKDF (reference sequence). J lost 1 base, V lost 1 base, and 3 bases had no gene match. This CDR3 has 15 residues. The CDR3 nucleotides read TGTGCCACCAGCAGAGGCGGGGGATTCCAAGAGACCCAGTACTTC. Its protein is CATSRGGGFQETQYF. The variable domain in full, with the rest retrieved from reference TRBV15 and TRBJ2-5, is DAMVIQNPRYQVTQFGKPVTLSCSQTLNHNVMYWYQQKSSQAPKLLFHYYDKDFNNEADTPDNFQSRRPNTSFCFLDIRSPGLGDTAMYLCATSRGGGFQETQYFGPGTRLLVL.

The gene calls are TRBV21-1 and TRBJ2-7; the table's D gene call, TRBD1, was not cross checked with the DNA. TRBV21-1 is a pseudogene. This CDR3 comprises 17 residues. In DNA form, the CDR3 reads TGTGCCAGCAGCAAAGTCTCCCGTGACAGGGATAGAGGGGAGCAGTACTTC. Translation gives CASSKVSRDRDRGEQYF.

About this clonotype: Its ends do not fully match the called genes, so a read error is possible. The V and J genes are TRBV6-1 and TRBJ1-5; D unresolved. The germline V gene encodes CDR1 MNHNS and CDR2 SASEGT. This CDR3 spans 18 amino acids. In DNA, the CDR3 is TGTGCCAGCAGCGACTATAAGAGACGGCCCGATAGCAATCAACCCCAGCATTTT. This encodes CASSDYKRRPDSNQPQHF.

This clonotype was seen just once. The chain uses TRBV12-3 or TRBV12-4 and TRBJ2-1; weak D call: TRBD1 (6 bases). Trimming stripped 6 bases from V and 0 bases from J, with 12 bases between. There are 15 residues in the CDR3. This CDR3 is CASRGAESSYNEQFF. The CDR3 region has the DNA TGTGCCAGCAGGGGGGCCGAGAGCTCCTACAATGAGCAGTTCTTC.

This clonotype turned up a few times. This chain joins TRBV3-1 and TRBJ2-5; D is possibly TRBD1 (6 bases). Germline CDR1 is LGHDT and CDR2 is YNNKEL (reference sequence). V shed 1 base and J shed 4 bases, with 16 bases lying between them. The CDR3 has 16 amino acids. The CDR3 is CASSQVLQGPRETQYF. The CDR3 DNA reads TGTGCCAGCAGCCAAGTGTTGCAGGGGCCGAGAGAGACCCAGTACTTC.

As DNA, the CDR3 is TGTGCCAGCACCCAGACTAGCGGGGAACAGTTCTTC. Residues: CASTQTSGEQFF. V usage is TRBV6-2 or TRBV6-3 and J usage is TRBJ2-1; 11 bases align to TRBD2. Germline V gene data show CDR1 as MNHEY and CDR2 as SVGEGT. V was clipped by 7 bases and J by 13 bases; unmatched bases: 6. The length of the CDR3 is 12 residues.

This clonotype has only a few counts. V and J are TRBV7-3 and TRBJ2-3; 7 bases agree with TRBD2. Germline-derived CDR1 and CDR2 are SGHTA and FQGTGA. J lost 6 bases, V lost 2 bases, and 5 bases had no gene match. The CDR3 runs to 14 residues. The CDR3 region is CASSLVGGMDTQYF. The CDR3 DNA sequence: TGTGCCAGCAGCTTAGTGGGGGGGATGGATACGCAGTATTTT. Complete variable domain (other parts from reference TRBV7-3 and TRBJ2-3): GAGVSQTPSNKVTEKGKYVELRCDPISGHTALYWYRQSLGQGPEFLIYFQGTGAADDSGLPNDRFFAVRPEGSVSTLKIQRTERGDSAVYLCASSLVGGMDTQYFGPGTRLTVL.

The chain has TRBV10-3 and TRBJ2-5, with D tentatively TRBD2 (5 bases). There are 14 residues in the CDR3. Germline CDR1 reads ENHRY; CDR2 reads SYGVKD. Trimming left V 3 bases short and J 3 bases short, with 11 bases between. CDR3 nucleotides: TGTGCCATCAGTGAATTGAGGGTGAAAGAGACCCAGTACTTC. It yields the protein CAISELRVKETQYF.

This clonotype was detected only a few times. The chain links TRBV6-1 to TRBJ1-2; 11 bases align to TRBD1. The CDR3 runs 15 residues. With 6 bases clipped from V and 8 bases from J, the junction kept 11 bases outside the gene matches. Germline loops: CDR1 MNHNS, CDR2 SASEGT. CDR3 in DNA: TGTGCCAGCAGACAAACATGGACAGGGGGCGGCGGCTACACCTTC. Amino acid sequence: CASRQTWTGGGGYTF.

This clonotype was seen just once. The V call is TRBV20-1, the J call TRBJ2-3; 12 nucleotides align to TRBD2. The trim removed 6 bases at V and 6 bases at J, leaving 10 bases unmatched. The V gene's germline CDR1 is DFQATT and CDR2 SNEGSKA (reference sequence). This CDR3 spans 15 amino acids. The CDR3 reads CSAERLAGAYDTQYF. The CDR3 nucleotides are TGCAGTGCGGAAAGACTAGCGGGAGCCTATGATACGCAGTATTTT.

The gene calls are TRBV12-3 or TRBV12-4 and TRBJ2-1, with D unclear. The CDR3 is 14 residues long. V was pared by 10 bases and J by 8 bases, with 21 bases between. This chain's CDR3 is CATRPVAPLDEQFF. The DNA for the CDR3 is TGTGCCACCAGACCCGTGGCCCCACTCGATGAGCAGTTCTTC.

This clonotype was observed a handful of times. The rearrangement joins TRBV10-3 to TRBJ2-7, with 7 nucleotides matching TRBD2. Germline V gene lookup returns CDR1 ENHRY and CDR2 SYGVKD. CDR3 length: 14 residues. Unmatched junction bases numbered 10, after V lost 7 bases and J lost 4 bases. CDR3 in amino acids: CAITRGRSGYEQYF. The DNA of the CDR3 is TGTGCCATCACGCGGGGGAGGAGCGGTTACGAGCAGTACTTC.

The rearrangement links TRBV10-3 to TRBJ2-4; TRBD2 aligns across 10 bases. Per germline, CDR1 ENHRY and CDR2 SYGVKD. The CDR3 covers 18 residues. The V gene end was trimmed by 6 bases and the J gene end by 3 bases; junction bases not matched to a gene: 14. The CDR3 DNA is TGTGCCATCAGCCCCGGGACTAGCGATCCTGGCGGCAAAAACATTCAGTACTTC. Translation gives CAISPGTSDPGGKNIQYF.

The V gene is TRBV20-1, the J gene TRBJ1-4; D is possibly TRBD1 (6 bases). Germline-derived CDR1 and CDR2 are DFQATT and SNEGSKA (reference sequence). Trimming pared 8 bases from V and 5 bases from J, leaving 9 bases between. CDR3 length: 11 amino acids. The CDR3 region is CSLTGNEKLFF. In DNA form, the CDR3 reads TGCAGTTTAACAGGGAATGAAAAACTGTTTTTT.

The chain recombines TRBV12-3 or TRBV12-4 with TRBJ2-3; 7 nucleotides agree with TRBD1. V dropped 4 bases and J dropped 2; count of bases not matched to a gene: 6. The CDR3 contains 15 residues. The CDR3 spells CASSSRDSITDTQYF. CDR3 bases: TGTGCCAGCAGTTCAAGGGACAGCATCACAGATACGCAGTATTTT.

The genes are TRBV29-1 and TRBJ1-1; D might be TRBD1 (6 bases). Germline CDR1 SQVTM, CDR2 ANQGSEA. The CDR3 has 12 residues. The V end was cut by 7 bases, the J end by 5 bases, with 14 bases between. The CDR3 nucleotides read TGCAGCGCAGGAGACAGGAGTACTGAAGCTTTCTTT. Its translation is CSAGDRSTEAFF.

This clonotype was picked up a small number of times. This chain joins TRBV6-5 and TRBJ2-3; perhaps D is TRBD1 or TRBD2 (6 bases each). Germline-derived CDR1 and CDR2 are MNHEY and SVGAGI. Between the trimmed V and J ends, which lost 6 bases and 5 bases, there was a span of 21 bases. The CDR3 consists of 16 residues. The CDR3 DNA is TGTGCCAGCAGCCCATTACGGGGCAGGGGAGGAGATACGCAGTATTTT. This sequence encodes CASSPLRGRGGDTQYF.

This clonotype has a single count. The V call is TRBV27, the J call TRBJ2-1, with 12 bases matching TRBD2. There are 15 residues in the CDR3. CDR1 MNHEY and CDR2 SMNVEV come from the germline V gene (reference sequence). V shed 9 bases, J shed 6 bases, and the junction held 9 bases outside the gene matches. CDR3 sequence: CASTLLAGGINEQFF. The CDR3 DNA sequence: TGTGCCAGTACCCTACTAGCGGGAGGAATCAATGAGCAGTTCTTC.

This clonotype was found a few times. The junction differs from germline at one of its ends, possibly a read error. The V and J genes are TRBV20-1 and TRBJ2-3, with a tentative D call TRBD1 (6 bases). CDR1 and CDR2 from the germline V gene are DFQATT and SNEGSKA (reference sequence). The CDR3 is 17 residues long. CDR3 DNA: TGCAGTGCTAGTCCCCGGACAGCTGGCCTCCCCACAGATATGCAGTATTTT. Its protein product is CSASPRTAGLPTDMQYF.

J is TRBJ2-1 and V is TRBV5-1; a possible D gene is TRBD2 (6 bases). The DNA end is more similar to TRBJ2-7, so the J call may be wrong. The length of the CDR3 is 16 residues. CDR1 is SGHRS, CDR2 YFSETQ, per germline. The CDR3 nucleotides read TGCGCCAGCAGCTTGGCGGAGGGGAGCTCCTACAATGAGCAGTACTTC. It is translated as CASSLAEGSSYNEQYF.

CDR3 in amino acids: CASSLTPGYGYTF. The CDR3 DNA sequence: TGCGCCAGCAGCTTGACGCCCGGCTATGGCTACACCTTC. The chain uses TRBV5-1 and TRBJ1-2; no definite D call. The CDR3 extends over 13 amino acids. V was pared by 1 base and J by 4 bases, with 8 bases between. Germline values: CDR1 SGHRS, CDR2 YFSETQ.